This paragraph reports one TCR beta chain. The data are from a study of T cell changes during pregnancy in multiple sclerosis. CDR3 length: 15 residues. Trimming at V came to 5 bases and at J to 5 bases, leaving 12 bases not matched to a gene. The germline V gene encodes CDR1 SGHRS and CDR2 YFSETQ. This table comes from immunoSEQ multiplex PCR, and its TCRdb copy is limited to in-frame clones, with some not included. The repertoire holds tens of thousands of clones, with approximately 92% as singletons. This TCR was sampled from a female donor with multiple sclerosis, enrolled in a pregnancy study. The chain links TRBV5-1 to TRBJ2-5; 7 positions agree with TRBD2. The material sequenced was peripheral blood, taken in the second trimester of pregnancy. The CDR3 here is CASRSGAGVGETQYF. Here the CDR3 DNA reads TGCGCCAGCAGGTCCGGGGCGGGAGTAGGCGAGACCCAGTACTTC.